This T cell receptor beta chain was retrieved from a study of TIL therapy for anti-PD-1-resistant metastatic lung cancer. Overall study: Tumor harvest preceded PD-1/PD-L1 blockade, followed by nivolumab treatment. Most patients had lung adenocarcinoma.

Germline CDR1 SGHTA, CDR2 FQGTGA. The CDR3 has 12 residues. V was pared by 4 bases and J by 3 bases, with 5 bases between. The libraries were made with immunoSEQ v3. Survey-level samples got around 2.1 million read pairs; deep-level samples got roughly 4.5-6 million. Sequencing was performed with immunoSEQ multiplex PCR; in TCRdb, only in-frame clones are kept and a portion is missing. Here the sample spans tens of thousands of clones, around 68% being singletons. Time point: pre-treatment sample, taken before nivolumab and TIL therapy. The chain uses TRBV7-3 and TRBJ2-3, with D possibly TRBD2 on 5 matching bases. The TCR originated in a person aged 25-79 years with non-small cell lung cancer. This specimen was blood, taken at baseline. CDR3 nucleotide sequence: TGTGCCAGCAGCTCGGGAACAGATACGCAGTATTTT. Its protein is CASSSGTDTQYF.